Presented here are 8 T cell receptor beta chains from one specimen sequenced in a study of blood T cell repertoires in COVID-19. Generated by immunoSEQ multiplex PCR, the TCRdb table keeps only in-frame clones and is missing some. Of more than 150,000 clones in the sample, 75% to 85% were seen once. The specimen was peripheral blood. Receptor source: a woman older than 75 with COVID-19, enrolled during active disease.

The chain links TRBV6-2 or TRBV6-3 to TRBJ1-3; TRBD1 matches 8 bases. Germline CDR1 and CDR2: MNHEY and SVGEGT. The V and J ends lost 6 bases and 4 bases, in that order; junction bases with no gene match: 11. CDR3 size: 16 residues. The CDR3 region has the DNA TGTGCCAGCAGCAGCGACAGGGGCGGTGGAGGAAACACCATATATTTT. Protein: CASSSDRGGGGNTIYF.

The chain has TRBV20-1 and TRBJ1-5, with D hard to call. V gave up 5 bases and J gave up 7 bases, with 18 bases separating them. The CDR3 is 14 amino acids. The V gene's germline CDR1 is DFQATT and CDR2 SNEGSKA (reference sequence). For the CDR3, the DNA is TGCAGTGCTGGTGGCCCCGGGTCCGGGCAGCCCCAGCATTTT. Translation gives CSAGGPGSGQPQHF.

This chain uses TRBV2 with TRBJ1-1; D is perhaps TRBD1 (6 bases). The germline V and J ends were trimmed by 3 bases and 9 bases, with 20 bases remaining between them. This CDR3 has 15 amino acids. CDR1 is SNHLY and CDR2 is FYNNEI in the germline V gene. CDR3 nucleotide sequence: TGTGCCAGCAGTGAGGCGAGGACAGTGTCTGCTAAAGCTTTCTTT. Translation gives CASSEARTVSAKAFF.

The rearrangement uses TRBV27 and TRBJ1-5, with TRBD1 as a possible D gene (6 bases). Trimming took 4 bases from V and 3 from J, leaving 10 bases between them. The CDR3 has 14 amino acids. Germline V gene lookup returns CDR1 MNHEY and CDR2 SMNVEV (reference sequence). CDR3 bases: TGTGCCAGCAGTTCCCAGGGGCACAATCAGCCCCAGCATTTT. It encodes CASSSQGHNQPQHF.

The chain couples TRBV29-1 to TRBJ2-1; 10 bases map to TRBD1. Germline V gene data show CDR1 as SQVTM and CDR2 as ANQGSEA. The V and J ends lost 6 bases and 7 bases, in that order; junction bases with no gene match: 3. The CDR3 contains 12 residues. The CDR3 sequence is CSVDRGLNEQFF. The DNA for the CDR3 is TGCAGCGTCGACAGGGGGCTTAATGAGCAGTTCTTC.

In regard to this clone: Its ends do not fully match the called genes, so a read error is possible. The gene calls are TRBV2 and TRBJ2-3; 14 bases map to TRBD2. CDR1 and CDR2 (germline): SNHLY, FYNNEI. The CDR3 has 18 residues. CDR3 DNA sequence: TGTGCCAGCAGCGAAGCTCCGGGACTAGCGGGAGTGAAGGATACGCAGTATTTT. Amino acids: CASSEAPGLAGVKDTQYF.

The chain is built from TRBV29-1 and TRBJ2-7; D is ambiguous. V lost 6 bases and J 5 bases, leaving 11 bases between the germline ends. Germline CDR1 is SQVTM and CDR2 is ANQGSEA. The CDR3 contains 11 residues. Written as DNA, the CDR3 is TGCAGCGTCGAACGTGAGAACGAGCAGTACTTC. Its protein is CSVERENEQYF.

J is TRBJ2-7 and V is TRBV19, with TRBD2 as a possible D gene (6 bases). Trimming removed 5 bases from V and 7 bases from J, with 15 bases in between. This CDR3 has 13 residues. Germline values: CDR1 LNHDA, CDR2 SQIVND (reference sequence). CDR3 coding DNA: TGTGCCAGTAGTGGCACGACCGGGGGAGAGCAGTACTTC. This codes for CASSGTTGGEQYF.